This TCR beta chain was sequenced during a study of blood T cell repertoires in COVID-19 (dated by TCRdb to the early 2020s). Regarding the study in general: Samples from collaborators originated in the United States, Italy and Spain and spanned both the acute and convalescent phases of COVID-19. Where available, HLA class I and class II types were obtained from metadata supplied by the sample provider rather than from assay-based typing. The material from the prospective study consisted of cDNA or gDNA derived from T cells, B-cell-depleted T cells, or PBMCs. Subjects who had been exposed to COVID-19, were actively infected with it, or had recovered from it provided the deeply sampled blood TCRbeta repertoires that made up the dataset. Samples came from the ongoing ImmuneRACE study (first 160 participants) plus 1,254 subjects from 6 global collaborators. A de-identified subject ID, COVID-19 status, age in years and sex were almost always included in the sample metadata. The repertoires were released in a freely available public database meant as a resource for research on the immune response to SARS-CoV-2. Study-wide conclusions, independent of this receptor: The quantity of clinical and demographic metadata differed by source and by participant and was supplied without curation.

Each collaborating institution followed its own protocols to collect whole blood in K2EDTA tubes. For TCRbeta analysis, collaborators shipped samples in one of three forms: frozen whole blood, isolated PBMCs, or DNA extracted from either of those sample types. In the case of this clone: No cognate antigen has been identified for it. One base away there is no much larger clone; base qualities are not given.

TCRbeta CDR3 regions were amplified from genomic DNA using the immunoSEQ Assay, a bias-controlled multiplex PCR. As for the authors' bioinformatics: The number of nucleated cells in each sample was estimated from the amplification of reference gene primers within the assay. To quantify the absolute abundance of each unique TCRbeta CDR3 rearrangement, sequence reads were collapsed and filtered. Productive Simpson clonality was computed per sample as the square root of Simpson's diversity index over productive rearrangements. In TCRdb, the immuneACCESS table is reduced to in-frame sequences with V and J assigned. These tables do not hold every clone; where another copy was compared, an unresolved V gene accounts for under half, and the others remain unexplained. V, J and clone size derive from that table, while D and trimming were established from the DNA sequence. Present in this sample are about 130,000 clones, 70% to 85% of which were seen just once. The ten largest clones represent about a sixth of the sample.

The germline V gene gives CDR1 as SGHDN and CDR2 as FVKESK. V loses 1 base of germline sequence and J loses 10 bases, and the interval between the two ends is 11 bases. The cysteine opens and the phenylalanine closes a CDR3 of 13 amino acids. Here the CDR3 DNA is all that survives: 39 bases in frame from base 1. The TCR sequence derives from an elderly woman with acute or convalescent COVID-19. Recombination linked TRBV14 to TRBJ2-1; the D gene is possibly TRBD1, with 6 bases matching. Sequencing input: peripheral blood. The CDR3 loop reads CASSQVRTAEQFF. The DNA reads TGTGCCAGCAGCCAAGTGAGGACAGCAGAGCAGTTCTTC.